These 28 T cell receptor beta chains were sequenced from one sample in a study of T cell repertoires in cytomegalovirus infection. TCRdb re-analysed the reads in MiXCR, keeping a single row per CDR3 protein. Of approximately 500,000 distinct CDR3 sequences listed, about 11% were seen once; the top ten hold about 10%. Sequenced input: PBMCs. All receptors come from a human donor in good health (CMV status not recorded). Some clones in this sample may be carry-over from other donors' samples.

In this sample, this clonotype turned up many times. The CDR3 here is CASSLDPTGELFF. CDR3 coding DNA: TGTGCCAGCAGCTTAGACCCGACCGGGGAGCTGTTTTTT. The V call is TRBV7-2, the J call TRBJ2-2, with no clear D. There are 13 residues in the CDR3. Germline V lookup: CDR1 SGHTA, CDR2 FQGNSA. With 1 base removed from V and 5 bases from J, the gap between germline ends came to 5 bases.

This sequence joins TRBV6-6 and TRBJ2-5; D could derive from TRBD1 or TRBD2 (7 bases each). The CDR3 is made up of 13 amino acids. Trimming took 5 bases from V and 7 from J, leaving 14 bases between them. Germline values: CDR1 MNHNY, CDR2 SVGAGI (reference sequence). As DNA, the CDR3 is TGTGCCAGCAGTCCACAGGGGAGGGGGACCCAGTACTTC. Protein product: CASSPQGRGTQYF.

A note on this clonotype: This clone may be a read error of a much larger clone one base away. The chain links TRBV5-4 to TRBJ1-2; no clear D gene. The CDR3 spans 14 residues. Germline CDR1 SGHNT, CDR2 YYREEE (reference sequence). CDR3 nucleotide sequence: TGTACCAGCAGCTTGGTGCAGTGGAGCGGAGGCTACACCTTC. It codes for CTSSLVQWSGGYTF.

This clonotype was recorded a few times. J is TRBJ2-1 and V is TRBV5-1; 13 positions agree with TRBD2. The CDR3 runs to 15 residues. CDR1 is SGHRS, CDR2 YFSETQ, per germline. V lost 4 bases, J lost 9 bases, and 7 bases stayed unmatched. CDR3 DNA: TGCGCCAGCAGCGGTGGGACTAGCGGGGAAATTGAGCAGTTCTTC. Protein sequence: CASSGGTSGEIEQFF.

This chain links TRBV24-1 with TRBJ1-6, with 7 bases identical to TRBD1. This CDR3 contains 14 residues. Trimming at V came to 3 bases and at J to 7 bases, leaving 2 bases not matched to a gene. Germline CDR1 is KGHDR and CDR2 is SFDVKD. In nucleotides, the CDR3 is TGTGCCACCAGTGATGGGGACAGCAATTCACCCCTCCACTTT. Translated, it gives CATSDGDSNSPLHF.

V usage is TRBV20-1 and J usage is TRBJ2-1, with D possibly called TRBD1 or TRBD2 (6 bases each). This CDR3 has 19 amino acids. V was pared by 6 bases and J by 0 bases, with 27 bases between. Germline V gives CDR1 DFQATT, CDR2 SNEGSKA (reference sequence). The CDR3 bases are TGCAGTGCCCCCGAGTCCAAGTTCCGGGGGCTTAGCTCCTACAATGAGCAGTTCTTC. This encodes CSAPESKFRGLSSYNEQFF.

This chain connects TRBV5-4 to TRBJ2-3; TRBD1 aligns across 7 bases. Germline V gene lookup returns CDR1 SGHNT and CDR2 YYREEE (reference sequence). J gave up 7 bases and V 5 bases, and 13 bases lay outside the gene matches. The CDR3 consists of 15 residues. The CDR3 loop reads CASRPGTDVVNTQYF. In DNA, the CDR3 is TGTGCCAGCAGGCCCGGGACAGATGTTGTAAATACGCAGTATTTT. The full variable domain, completed using reference TRBV5-4 and TRBJ2-3, is ETGVTQSPTHLIKTRGQQVTLRCSSQSGHNTVSWYQQALGQGPQFIFQYYREEENGRGNFPPRFSGLQFPNYSSELNVNALELDDSALYLCASRPGTDVVNTQYFGPGTRLTVL.

In DNA, the CDR3 is TGCAGCGTTGAACCGGACAGGGGTGAAGCTTTCTTT. Protein product: CSVEPDRGEAFF. The chain links TRBV29-1 to TRBJ1-1, with TRBD1 matching 9 bases. The junction had 2 bases not matched to a gene; V was cut back by 2 bases and J by 7 bases. Germline values: CDR1 SQVTM, CDR2 ANQGSEA. The CDR3 is made up of 12 amino acids.

This clonotype was detected ten times or more. This rearrangement joins TRBV18 to TRBJ2-7, with D tentatively TRBD1 or TRBD2 (6 bases each). Germline CDR1 and CDR2: KGHSH and LQKENI. Trimming stripped 5 bases from V and 1 base from J, with 12 bases between. This CDR3 spans 14 amino acids. The CDR3 is CASSSRGRSYEQYF. The CDR3 DNA is TGTGCCAGCTCATCACGGGGGCGGTCCTACGAGCAGTACTTC.

This clonotype was detected many times. The chain joins TRBV4-1 to TRBJ2-1; TRBD1 or TRBD2 may be the D gene (5 bases each). This CDR3 contains 18 residues. The V gene's germline CDR1 is MGHRA and CDR2 YSYEKL. V shed 0 bases and J shed 0 bases, with 15 bases lying between them. The CDR3 sequence: CASSQDPGTGFSYNEQFF. For the CDR3, the DNA is TGCGCCAGCAGCCAAGACCCTGGGACGGGGTTCTCCTACAATGAGCAGTTCTTC.

The chain combines TRBV3-1 with TRBJ2-1, with 9 bases lining up with TRBD1. This CDR3 region has 16 residues. Trimming at V came to 3 bases and at J to 5 bases, leaving 8 bases not matched to a gene. Germline values: CDR1 LGHDT, CDR2 YNNKEL (reference sequence). Here the CDR3 reads CASSQPGTGNNNEQFF. Here the CDR3 DNA reads TGTGCCAGCAGCCAGCCCGGGACAGGGAACAACAATGAGCAGTTCTTC.

Concerning this clonotype: A read error may explain this, as a much larger clone is one base away. The chain links TRBV5-6 to TRBJ2-7; D gene ambiguous. The CDR3 spans 13 residues. The germline CDR1 and CDR2 sequences are SGHDT and YYEEEE. This chain's CDR3 is CSSSSIQRREQYF. The CDR3 coding sequence is TGTTCCAGCAGCTCGATACAGAGGCGAGAGCAGTACTTC.

This clonotype was counted many times. The V and J genes are TRBV28 and TRBJ1-5, with TRBD1 matching 7 bases. The CDR3 is made up of 13 amino acids. Trimming removed 5 bases from V and 5 bases from J; junction bases left unmatched: 3. Looked up from germline, CDR1 is MDHEN and CDR2 is SYDVKM. The CDR3 spells CASSHRGDQPQHF. CDR3 nucleotides: TGTGCCAGCAGTCACAGGGGAGATCAGCCCCAGCATTTT.

The genes are TRBV3-1 and TRBJ1-3, with 7 bases that match TRBD1. The CDR3 extends over 14 amino acids. Germline CDR1 and CDR2: LGHDT and YNNKEL (reference sequence). The ends lost 7 bases at V and 9 bases at J; junction bases unmatched: 12. The CDR3 region has the DNA TGTGCCAGCACCCCCGGGCAGGGGGGGCCCACCATATATTTT. Translated, it gives CASTPGQGGPTIYF.

This clonotype was recorded many times. The chain recombines TRBV28 with TRBJ1-1; no clear D. V lost 4 bases to trimming and J lost 1 base, with 10 bases between them. This CDR3 is built from 14 residues. CDR1 is MDHEN and CDR2 is SYDVKM in the germline V gene. The CDR3 coding sequence is TGTGCCAGCAGTTGGAGGGTCCCGAACACTGAAGCTTTCTTT. Encoded protein: CASSWRVPNTEAFF.

Many counts were recorded for this clonotype. This chain connects TRBV6-5 to TRBJ1-1; 8 bases are shared with TRBD1. The germline V gene encodes CDR1 MNHEY and CDR2 SVGAGI. Trimming removed 2 bases from V and 8 bases from J; junction bases left unmatched: 4. CDR3 length: 13 amino acids. The CDR3 region has the DNA TGTGCCAGCAGTTACCAGGCAGGGGGCGAAGCTTTCTTT. Its translation: CASSYQAGGEAFF.

This clonotype occurred many times. This chain joins TRBV10-2 and TRBJ2-1; D gene unclear. The V end was cut by 6 bases, the J end by 2 bases, with 11 bases between. The CDR3 has 14 amino acids. Germline CDR1 WSHSY, CDR2 SAAADI. CDR3 DNA sequence: TGCGCCAGCAGCCCGGGTAGGGCCTACAATGAGCAGTTCTTC. Protein: CASSPGRAYNEQFF.

This clonotype showed up many times. This sequence joins TRBV7-2 and TRBJ1-5, with 7 bases fitting TRBD1. J lost 1 base, V lost 5 bases, and 5 bases had no gene match. CDR1 is SGHTA, CDR2 FQGNSA, per germline. This CDR3 has 15 amino acids. CDR3 protein: CASSPRDSSNQPQHF. CDR3 DNA: TGTGCCAGCAGCCCGAGGGACAGCAGCAATCAGCCCCAGCATTTT.

The chain is built from TRBV28 and TRBJ1-4; D gene uncertain. CDR1 and CDR2 from the germline V gene are MDHEN and SYDVKM. V lost 8 bases and J lost 8, with 21 bases in between. The CDR3 sequence is 15 residues long. The CDR3 region is CASASPTARDEKLFF. Here the CDR3 DNA reads TGTGCCAGCGCGAGCCCGACGGCCCGCGACGAAAAACTGTTTTTT.

This chain connects TRBV27 to TRBJ1-6; the D is unclear. Germline lookup yields CDR1 MNHEY and CDR2 SMNVEV (reference sequence). There are 15 residues in the CDR3. The V end was cut by 2 bases, the J end by 6 bases, with 11 bases between. The CDR3 protein is CASSLVSGGNSPLHF. The CDR3 nucleotides read TGTGCCAGCAGTTTAGTGTCGGGTGGTAATTCACCCCTCCACTTT.

This clonotype is a singleton in its sample. The genes are TRBV27 and TRBJ1-2; D is perhaps TRBD1 (6 bases). V was trimmed by 7 bases and J by 5 bases, leaving 14 bases between them. This CDR3 contains 13 residues. Germline V gene data show CDR1 as MNHEY and CDR2 as SMNVEV (reference sequence). The CDR3 region has the DNA TGTGCCAGCAAATTGGGGGCCCGGTATGGCTACACCTTC. Translated, it gives CASKLGARYGYTF.

Ten or more counts support this clonotype. The chain is built from TRBV7-3 and TRBJ1-2, with TRBD1 identical over 9 bases. V lost 5 bases, J lost 3 bases, and 4 bases stayed unmatched. CDR1 SGHTA and CDR2 FQGTGA come from the germline V gene. The CDR3 length is 14 residues. The CDR3 region is CASSPTGGDYGYTF. The CDR3 DNA reads as TGTGCCAGCAGCCCTACAGGGGGCGACTATGGCTACACCTTC.

This clonotype showed up many times. The chain links TRBV28 to TRBJ2-5, with D possibly called TRBD1 or TRBD2 (5 bases each). The germline V gene has CDR1 MDHEN and CDR2 SYDVKM. This CDR3 region has 16 residues. Trimming took off 3 bases at V and 1 base at J, with 15 bases between the two ends. The CDR3 DNA reads as TGTGCCAGCAGTTTGAGGGAGAATGGGGGCCAAGAGACCCAGTACTTC. This translates into CASSLRENGGQETQYF.

The genes are TRBV27 and TRBJ2-5, with D unresolved. CDR3 length: 13 residues. V dropped 6 bases and J dropped 2 bases, with 10 bases sitting between them. Germline V gene lookup returns CDR1 MNHEY and CDR2 SMNVEV (reference sequence). The CDR3 sequence: CASRGHSQETQYF. As DNA, the CDR3 is TGTGCCAGCAGGGGTCACTCTCAAGAGACCCAGTACTTC.

At least ten counts were recorded for this clonotype. The CDR3 spells CASSLWDSGANVLTF. CDR3 nucleotide sequence: TGTGCCAGCAGTTTATGGGATTCTGGGGCCAACGTCCTGACTTTC. V and J are TRBV28 and TRBJ2-6, with no clear D. In germline, CDR1 is MDHEN, CDR2 SYDVKM. The CDR3 is 15 amino acids. The V gene lost 0 bases and the J gene lost 1 base, with 4 bases spanning the gap.

This clonotype was picked up many times. The V gene is TRBV4-2, the J gene TRBJ2-7; tentatively, D is TRBD1 (5 bases). CDR1 and CDR2 from the germline V gene are LGHNA and YNFKEQ. V was pared by 4 bases and J by 2 bases, with 15 bases between. The CDR3 has 15 residues. The CDR3 here is CASSPLQGSAYEQYF. The CDR3 DNA reads TGTGCCAGCAGCCCTCTCCAGGGTAGTGCCTACGAGCAGTACTTC.

This clonotype was observed a few times. For the CDR3, the DNA is TGTGCCAGCAGCTTGGACCCTAACAACGCCCAGCATTTT. It specifies CASSLDPNNAQHF. V gene TRBV5-8 combines with J gene TRBJ1-5, with no clear D. The germline V gene has CDR1 SGHTS and CDR2 YDEGEE. This CDR3 region has 13 residues. Trimming took off 0 bases at V and 11 bases at J, with 12 bases between the two ends. The whole variable domain, filled in from reference TRBV5-8 and TRBJ1-5, reads EAGVTQSPTHLIKTRGQQATLRCSPISGHTSVYWYQQALGLGLQFLLWYDEGEERNRGNFPPRFSGRQFPNYSSELNVNALELEDSALYLCASSLDPNNAQHFGDGTRLSIL.

This clonotype has just a few counts. This rearrangement joins TRBV20-1 to TRBJ1-4; the D gene is possibly TRBD1 (6 bases). Trimming removed 6 bases at V and 3 bases at J, with 17 bases between. Germline V lookup: CDR1 DFQATT, CDR2 SNEGSKA (reference sequence). CDR3 length equals 15 residues. The CDR3 DNA reads as TGCAGTGCCCCCCGACAGGATCCCTCTAATGAAAAACTGTTTTTT. Protein: CSAPRQDPSNEKLFF.